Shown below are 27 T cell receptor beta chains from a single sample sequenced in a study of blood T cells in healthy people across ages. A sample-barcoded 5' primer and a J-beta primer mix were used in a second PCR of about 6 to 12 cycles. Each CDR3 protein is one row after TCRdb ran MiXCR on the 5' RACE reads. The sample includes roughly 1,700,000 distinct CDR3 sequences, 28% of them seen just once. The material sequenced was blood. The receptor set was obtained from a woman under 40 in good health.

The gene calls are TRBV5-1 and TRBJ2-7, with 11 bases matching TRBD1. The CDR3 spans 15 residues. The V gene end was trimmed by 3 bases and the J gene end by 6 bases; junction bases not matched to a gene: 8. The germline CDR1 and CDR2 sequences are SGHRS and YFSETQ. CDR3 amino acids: CASSSTPGTGGEQYF. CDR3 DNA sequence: TGCGCCAGCAGCTCAACCCCCGGGACAGGGGGCGAGCAGTACTTC.

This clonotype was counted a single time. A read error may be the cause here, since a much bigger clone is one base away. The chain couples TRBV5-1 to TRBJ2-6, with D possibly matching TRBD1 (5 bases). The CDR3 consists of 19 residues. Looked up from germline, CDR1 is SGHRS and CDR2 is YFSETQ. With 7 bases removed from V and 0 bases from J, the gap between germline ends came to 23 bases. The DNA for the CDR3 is TGCGCCAGCGGACCCAGTACGGACATGGGAAACTCTGGGGCCAACGTCCTGACTTTC. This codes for CASGPSTDMGNSGANVLTF.

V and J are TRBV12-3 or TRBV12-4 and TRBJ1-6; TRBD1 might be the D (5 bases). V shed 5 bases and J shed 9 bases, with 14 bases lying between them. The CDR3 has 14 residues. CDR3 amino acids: CASSPTGVGSPLHF. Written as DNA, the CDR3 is TGTGCCAGCAGTCCGACGGGGGTAGGTTCACCCCTCCACTTT.

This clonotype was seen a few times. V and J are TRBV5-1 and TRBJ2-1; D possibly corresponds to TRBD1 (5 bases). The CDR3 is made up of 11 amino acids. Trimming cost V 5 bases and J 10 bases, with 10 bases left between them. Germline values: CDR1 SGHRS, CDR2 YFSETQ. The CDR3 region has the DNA TGCGCCAGCAGTTCAAGACAGGAGCAGTTCTTC. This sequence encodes CASSSRQEQFF.

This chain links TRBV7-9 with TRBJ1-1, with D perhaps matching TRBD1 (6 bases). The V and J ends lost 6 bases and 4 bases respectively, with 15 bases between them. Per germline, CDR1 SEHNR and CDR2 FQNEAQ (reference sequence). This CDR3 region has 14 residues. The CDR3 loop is CASSRWEGGTEAFF. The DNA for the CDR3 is TGTGCCAGCAGTCGTTGGGAAGGGGGCACTGAAGCTTTCTTT.

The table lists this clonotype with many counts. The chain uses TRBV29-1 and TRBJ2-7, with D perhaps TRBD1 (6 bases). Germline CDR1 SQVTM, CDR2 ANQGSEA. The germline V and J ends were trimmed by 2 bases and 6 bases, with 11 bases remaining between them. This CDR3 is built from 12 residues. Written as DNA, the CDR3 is TGCAGCGTTGAATCCCCAGGGGCCGAGCAGTACTTC. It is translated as CSVESPGAEQYF.

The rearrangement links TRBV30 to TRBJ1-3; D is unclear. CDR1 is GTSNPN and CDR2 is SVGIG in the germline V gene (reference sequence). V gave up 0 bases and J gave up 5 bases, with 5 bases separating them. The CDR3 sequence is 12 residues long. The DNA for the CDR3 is TGTGCCTGGAGTGTAAACCGAAACACCATATATTTT. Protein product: CAWSVNRNTIYF.

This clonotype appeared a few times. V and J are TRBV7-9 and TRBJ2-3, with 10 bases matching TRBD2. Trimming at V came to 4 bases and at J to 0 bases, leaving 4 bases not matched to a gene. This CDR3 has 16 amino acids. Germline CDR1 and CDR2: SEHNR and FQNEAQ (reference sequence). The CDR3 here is CASSSLTSGSTDTQYF. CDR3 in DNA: TGTGCCAGCAGCTCGCTGACTAGCGGGAGCACAGATACGCAGTATTTT.

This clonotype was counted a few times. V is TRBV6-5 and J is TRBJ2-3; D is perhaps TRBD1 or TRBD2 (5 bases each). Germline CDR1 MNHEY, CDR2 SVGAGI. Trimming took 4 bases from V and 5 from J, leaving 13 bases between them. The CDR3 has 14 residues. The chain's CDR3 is CASSFRGPRDTQYF. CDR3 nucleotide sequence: TGTGCCAGCAGTTTTCGGGGCCCCCGAGATACGCAGTATTTT.

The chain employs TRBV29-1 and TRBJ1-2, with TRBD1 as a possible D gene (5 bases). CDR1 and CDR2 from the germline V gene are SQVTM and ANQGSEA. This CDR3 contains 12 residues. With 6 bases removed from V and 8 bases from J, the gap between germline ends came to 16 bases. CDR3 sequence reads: CSVEAAGRGYTF. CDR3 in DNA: TGCAGCGTGGAGGCGGCAGGGCGAGGCTACACCTTC.

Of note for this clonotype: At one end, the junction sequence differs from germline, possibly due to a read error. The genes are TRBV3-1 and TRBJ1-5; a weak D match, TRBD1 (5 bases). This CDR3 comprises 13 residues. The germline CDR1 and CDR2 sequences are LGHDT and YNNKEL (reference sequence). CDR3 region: CVSSRGDNQPQHF. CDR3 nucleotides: TGTGTCAGCTCTAGAGGGGACAATCAGCCCCAGCATTTT.

This CDR3 reads CAISDPGSSTDTQYF. The CDR3 nucleotides read TGTGCCATCAGTGACCCAGGGTCGAGCACAGATACGCAGTATTTT. This sequence joins TRBV10-3 and TRBJ2-3; D is perhaps TRBD1 (5 bases). The germline V and J ends were trimmed by 3 bases and 0 bases, with 10 bases remaining between them. The CDR3 is 15 amino acids. Germline V lookup: CDR1 ENHRY, CDR2 SYGVKD.

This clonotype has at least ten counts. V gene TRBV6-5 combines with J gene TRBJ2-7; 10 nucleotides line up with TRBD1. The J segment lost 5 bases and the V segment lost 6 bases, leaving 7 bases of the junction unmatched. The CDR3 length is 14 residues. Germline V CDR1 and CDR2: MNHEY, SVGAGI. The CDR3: CASRGATGGDEQYF. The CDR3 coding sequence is TGTGCCAGCAGAGGGGCGACAGGGGGCGACGAGCAGTACTTC.

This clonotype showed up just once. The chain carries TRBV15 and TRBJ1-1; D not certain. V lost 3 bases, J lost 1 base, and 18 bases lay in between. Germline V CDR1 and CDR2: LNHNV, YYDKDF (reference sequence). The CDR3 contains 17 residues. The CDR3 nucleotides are TGTGCCACCAGCAGGGGCCCCACCATTACCCAGAACACTGAAGCTTTCTTT. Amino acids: CATSRGPTITQNTEAFF.

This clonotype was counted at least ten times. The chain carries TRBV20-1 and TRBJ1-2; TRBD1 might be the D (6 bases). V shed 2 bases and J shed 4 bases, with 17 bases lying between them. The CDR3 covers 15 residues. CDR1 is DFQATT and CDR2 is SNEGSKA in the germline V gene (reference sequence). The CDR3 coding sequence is TGCAGTGCTAGATACCCAGGGAAAGGGGGCTATGGCTACACCTTC. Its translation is CSARYPGKGGYGYTF.

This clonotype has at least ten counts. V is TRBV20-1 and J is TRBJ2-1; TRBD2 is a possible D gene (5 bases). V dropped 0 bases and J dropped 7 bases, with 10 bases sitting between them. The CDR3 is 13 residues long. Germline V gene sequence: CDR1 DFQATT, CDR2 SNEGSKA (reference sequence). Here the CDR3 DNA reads TGCAGTGCTAGAGATCGTTCGGGGAATGAGCAGTTCTTC. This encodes CSARDRSGNEQFF.

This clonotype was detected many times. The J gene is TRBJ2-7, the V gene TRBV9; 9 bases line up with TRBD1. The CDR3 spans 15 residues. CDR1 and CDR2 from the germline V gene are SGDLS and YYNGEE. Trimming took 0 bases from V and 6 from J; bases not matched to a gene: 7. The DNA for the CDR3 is TGTGCCAGCAGCGTAGGGAGCGGACAGGGGTTCGAGCAGTACTTC. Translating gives CASSVGSGQGFEQYF.

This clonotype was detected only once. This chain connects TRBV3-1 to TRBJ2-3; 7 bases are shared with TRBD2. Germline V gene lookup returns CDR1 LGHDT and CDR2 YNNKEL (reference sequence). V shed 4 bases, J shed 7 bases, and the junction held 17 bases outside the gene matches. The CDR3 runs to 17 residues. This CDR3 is CASSLPDYGGGPHTQYF. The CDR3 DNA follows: TGTGCCAGCAGCCTCCCCGACTATGGGGGAGGGCCTCATACGCAGTATTTT.

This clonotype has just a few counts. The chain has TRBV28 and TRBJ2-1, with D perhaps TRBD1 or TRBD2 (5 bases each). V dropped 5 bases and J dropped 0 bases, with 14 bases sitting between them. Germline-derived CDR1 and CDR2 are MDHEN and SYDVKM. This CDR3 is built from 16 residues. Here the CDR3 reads CASSPRDGNSYNEQFF. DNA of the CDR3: TGTGCCAGCAGTCCAAGGGACGGGAACTCCTACAATGAGCAGTTCTTC.

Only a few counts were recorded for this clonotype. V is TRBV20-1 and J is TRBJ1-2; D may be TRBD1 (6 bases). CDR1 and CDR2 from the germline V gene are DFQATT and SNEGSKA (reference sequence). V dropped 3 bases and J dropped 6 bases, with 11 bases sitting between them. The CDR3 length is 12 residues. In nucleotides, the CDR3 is TGCAGTGCTAGCCAGGGGAAGGATGGCTACACCTTC. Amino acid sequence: CSASQGKDGYTF.

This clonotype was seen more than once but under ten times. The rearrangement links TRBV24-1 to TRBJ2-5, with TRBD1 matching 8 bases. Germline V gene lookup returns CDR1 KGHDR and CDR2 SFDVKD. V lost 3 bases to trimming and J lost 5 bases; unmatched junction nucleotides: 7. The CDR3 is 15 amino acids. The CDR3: CATSDQGQEKETQYF. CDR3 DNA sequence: TGTGCCACCAGTGATCAGGGACAGGAGAAGGAGACCCAGTACTTC.

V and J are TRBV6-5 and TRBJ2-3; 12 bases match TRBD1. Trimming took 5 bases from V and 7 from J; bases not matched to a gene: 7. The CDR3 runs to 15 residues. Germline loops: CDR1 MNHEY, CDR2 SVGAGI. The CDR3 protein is CASSSPGQGANTQYF. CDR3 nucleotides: TGTGCCAGCAGTAGCCCGGGACAGGGGGCTAATACGCAGTATTTT.

The CDR3 here is CAWKETATSTDTQYF. CDR3 coding DNA: TGTGCCTGGAAAGAGACCGCCACTAGCACAGATACGCAGTATTTT. The chain is built from TRBV30 and TRBJ2-3; D gene unclear. This CDR3 has 15 residues. Germline CDR1 and CDR2: GTSNPN and SVGIG (reference sequence). With 4 bases removed from V and 0 bases from J, the gap between germline ends came to 14 bases. The full variable domain, its missing parts supplied by reference TRBV30 and TRBJ2-3, is SQTIHQWPATLVQPVGSPLSLECTVEGTSNPNLYWYRQAAGRGLQLLFYSVGIGQISSEVPQNLSASRPQDRQFILSSKKLLLSDSGFYLCAWKETATSTDTQYFGPGTRLTVL.

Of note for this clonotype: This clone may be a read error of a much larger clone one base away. The DNA for the CDR3 is TGCGCCAGCTCCCTCGAGTTGGGACCCAATGAGCAGTACTTC. This encodes CASSLELGPNEQYF. V is TRBV5-1 and J is TRBJ2-5; the D call may be TRBD1 or TRBD2 (5 bases each). The CDR3 totals 14 residues. Germline V gene sequence: CDR1 SGHRS, CDR2 YFSETQ. V dropped 7 bases and J dropped 11 bases, with 24 bases sitting between them. The whole variable domain, filled in from reference TRBV5-1 and TRBJ2-5, reads KAGVTQTPRYLIKTRGQQVTLSCSPISGHRSVSWYQQTPGQGLQFLFEYFSETQRNKGNFPGRFSGRQFSNSRSEMNVSTLELGDSALYLCASSLELGPNEQYFGPGTRLLVL.

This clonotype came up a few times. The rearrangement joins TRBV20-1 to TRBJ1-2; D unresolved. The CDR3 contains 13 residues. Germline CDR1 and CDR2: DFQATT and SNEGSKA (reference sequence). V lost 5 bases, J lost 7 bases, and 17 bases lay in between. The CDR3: CSAYTDGWRGYTF. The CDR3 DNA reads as TGCAGTGCTTACACGGACGGATGGCGTGGCTACACCTTC.

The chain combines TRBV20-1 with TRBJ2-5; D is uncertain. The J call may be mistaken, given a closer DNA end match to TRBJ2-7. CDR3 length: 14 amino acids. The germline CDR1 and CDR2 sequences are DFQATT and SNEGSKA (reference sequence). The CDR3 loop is CSASKPLGSYEQYF. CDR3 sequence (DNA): TGCAGTGCTAGTAAGCCCCTAGGTAGCTACGAGCAGTACTTC.

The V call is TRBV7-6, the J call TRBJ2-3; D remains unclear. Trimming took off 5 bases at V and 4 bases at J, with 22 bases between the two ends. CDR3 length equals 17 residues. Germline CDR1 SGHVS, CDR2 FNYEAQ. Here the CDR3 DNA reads TGTGCCAGCAGCATTGGACCGAGCAGGTCCCTGGCAGATACGCAGTATTTT. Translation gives CASSIGPSRSLADTQYF. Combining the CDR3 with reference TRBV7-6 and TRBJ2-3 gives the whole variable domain GAGVSQSPRYKVTKRGQDVALRCDPISGHVSLYWYRQALGQGPEFLTYFNYEAQQDKSGLPNDRFSAERPEGSISTLTIQRTEQRDSAMYRCASSIGPSRSLADTQYFGPGTRLTVL.